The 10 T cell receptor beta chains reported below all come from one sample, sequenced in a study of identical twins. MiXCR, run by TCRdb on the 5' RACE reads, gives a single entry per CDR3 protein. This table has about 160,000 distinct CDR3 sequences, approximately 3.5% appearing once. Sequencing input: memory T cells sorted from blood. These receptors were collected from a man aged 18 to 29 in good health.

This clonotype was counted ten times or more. As DNA, the CDR3 is TGTGCCAGCAGTTTAAGTGCGCGGGGACAAGAGACCCAGTACTTC. Its protein product is CASSLSARGQETQYF. The rearrangement links TRBV27 to TRBJ2-5; D may be TRBD2 (6 bases). The V end lost 2 bases, the J end lost 2 bases, and 12 bases lay between the germline ends. CDR1 and CDR2 from the germline V gene are MNHEY and SMNVEV (reference sequence). CDR3 length: 15 residues.

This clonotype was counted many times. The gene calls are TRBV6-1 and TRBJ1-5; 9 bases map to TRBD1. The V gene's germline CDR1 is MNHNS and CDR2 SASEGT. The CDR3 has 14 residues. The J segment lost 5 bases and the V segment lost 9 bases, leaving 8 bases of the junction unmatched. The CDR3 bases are TGTGCCAGTGGAGGGACAGGGCCCTATCAGCCCCAGCATTTT. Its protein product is CASGGTGPYQPQHF.

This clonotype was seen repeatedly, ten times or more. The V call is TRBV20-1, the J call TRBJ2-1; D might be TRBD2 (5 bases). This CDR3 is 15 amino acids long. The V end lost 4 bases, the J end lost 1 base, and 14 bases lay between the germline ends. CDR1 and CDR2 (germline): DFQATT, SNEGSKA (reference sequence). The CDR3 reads CSANPGERSYNEQFF. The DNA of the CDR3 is TGCAGTGCTAACCCAGGAGAGCGGTCCTACAATGAGCAGTTCTTC.

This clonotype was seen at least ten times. CDR3 sequence: CASSLSGRNQPQHF. Written as DNA, the CDR3 is TGTGCCAGCAGTTTATCGGGCCGCAATCAGCCCCAGCATTTT. The chain uses TRBV28 and TRBJ1-5; D is undetermined. The CDR3 is 14 amino acids. Germline V lookup: CDR1 MDHEN, CDR2 SYDVKM. V shed 1 base and J shed 2 bases, with 6 bases lying between them.

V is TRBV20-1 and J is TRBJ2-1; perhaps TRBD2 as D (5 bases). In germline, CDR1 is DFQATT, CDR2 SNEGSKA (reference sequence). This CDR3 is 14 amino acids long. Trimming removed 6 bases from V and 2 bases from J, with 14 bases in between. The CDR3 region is CSAQGGRAYNEQFF. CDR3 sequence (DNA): TGCAGTGCCCAAGGCGGGCGTGCCTACAATGAGCAGTTCTTC.

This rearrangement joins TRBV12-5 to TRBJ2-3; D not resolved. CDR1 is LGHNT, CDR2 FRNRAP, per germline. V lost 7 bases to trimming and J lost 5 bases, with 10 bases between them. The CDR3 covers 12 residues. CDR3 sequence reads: CASALSIDTQYF. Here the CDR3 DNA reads TGTGCTAGTGCATTAAGTATAGATACGCAGTATTTT.

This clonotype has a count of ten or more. The CDR3 region has the DNA TGTGCCAGCAGCTTAGCCGGGACAGGGGGGCGGGAGCAGTACTTC. The encoded protein is CASSLAGTGGREQYF. V usage is TRBV7-2 and J usage is TRBJ2-7; 11 nucleotides line up with TRBD1. The CDR3 spans 15 residues. Germline-derived CDR1 and CDR2 are SGHTA and FQGNSA. Trimming took 0 bases from V and 7 from J; bases not matched to a gene: 5.

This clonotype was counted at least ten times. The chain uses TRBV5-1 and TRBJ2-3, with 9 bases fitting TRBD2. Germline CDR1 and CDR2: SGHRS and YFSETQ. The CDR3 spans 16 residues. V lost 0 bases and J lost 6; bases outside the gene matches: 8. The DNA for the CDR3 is TGCGCCAGCAGCTTGGGGACTAGCGCCCGAACGGATACGCAGTATTTT. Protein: CASSLGTSARTDTQYF.

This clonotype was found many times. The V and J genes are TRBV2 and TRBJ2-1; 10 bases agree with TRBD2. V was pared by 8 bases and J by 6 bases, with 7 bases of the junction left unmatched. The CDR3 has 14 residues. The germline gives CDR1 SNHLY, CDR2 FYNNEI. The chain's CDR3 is CASVRASGGNEQFF. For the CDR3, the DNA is TGTGCCAGCGTCAGGGCTAGCGGGGGCAATGAGCAGTTCTTC.

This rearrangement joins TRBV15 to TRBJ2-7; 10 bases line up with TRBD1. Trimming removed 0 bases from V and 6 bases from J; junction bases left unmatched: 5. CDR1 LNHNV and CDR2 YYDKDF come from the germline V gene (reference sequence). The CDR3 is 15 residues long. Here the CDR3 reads CATSRDSRDRGEQYF. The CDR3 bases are TGTGCCACCAGCAGAGACTCGAGGGACAGGGGCGAGCAGTACTTC. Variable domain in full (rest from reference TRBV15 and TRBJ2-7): DAMVIQNPRYQVTQFGKPVTLSCSQTLNHNVMYWYQQKSSQAPKLLFHYYDKDFNNEADTPDNFQSRRPNTSFCFLDIRSPGLGDTAMYLCATSRDSRDRGEQYFGPGTRLTVT.